The rows below give T cell receptor beta chains drawn from one sample of a study of blood T cell repertoires in COVID-19. Here immunoSEQ multiplex PCR was the method, and the copy in TCRdb shows in-frame clones only, minus some. The sample records roughly 100,000 clones, more than 75% being singletons. The sample consisted of peripheral blood. The source of these receptors is a human donor in a cohort sampled during active COVID-19. CDR3s include the opening cysteine and the closing phenylalanine or tryptophan. The D gene is left open where the match is weak. Size is omitted from some rows. Given values are once, few, many or a class for expanded clones.

D	V	J	length	size	CDR3	DNA
.	TRBV4-3	TRBJ1-2	14	.	CASSQPGGQRGYTF	TGCGCCAGCAGCCAACCTGGAGGACAGCGGGGCTACACCTTC
.	TRBV6-4	TRBJ2-3	15	few	CASSMTGESLDTQYF	TGTGCCAGCAGTATGACAGGAGAATCACTAGATACGCAGTATTTT
.	TRBV10-3	TRBJ1-4	13	.	CAISEGRSEKLFF	TGTGCCATCAGTGAGGGGAGGAGTGAAAAACTGTTTTTT
TRBD1	TRBV2	TRBJ2-3	14	few	CASGRQGTTDTQYF	TGTGCCAGTGGAAGACAGGGGACCACAGATACGCAGTATTTT
TRBD1	TRBV3-1/TRBV3-2	TRBJ1-3	15	.	CASSPYRGSGNTIYF	TGTGCCAGCAGCCCTTACAGGGGCTCTGGAAACACCATATATTTT
.	TRBV11-2	TRBJ1-1	13	.	CASSLEGAGAAFF	TGTGCCAGCAGCTTAGAGGGGGCAGGGGCTGCTTTCTTT
TRBD1	TRBV29-1	TRBJ1-2	13	.	CSGRDRENYGYTF	TGCAGCGGGAGAGACAGGGAGAACTATGGCTACACCTTC
.	TRBV20-1	TRBJ1-1	11	.	CSARENTEAFF	TGCAGTGCTCGGGAGAACACTGAAGCTTTCTTT
.	TRBV10-3	TRBJ2-7	13	.	CAIGGSGMYEQYF	TGTGCCATCGGCGGATCGGGAATGTACGAGCAGTACTTC
.	TRBV6-1	TRBJ1-5	15	.	CASSEATGRGQPQHF	TGTGCCAGCAGTGAAGCAACAGGCCGCGGTCAGCCCCAGCATTTT
.	TRBV19	TRBJ1-2	15	.	CASSIPSQVGYGYTF	TGTGCCAGTAGTATCCCTTCACAGGTGGGCTATGGCTACACCTTC
TRBD2	TRBV11-2	TRBJ2-2	15	.	CASSPGTTNTGELFF	TGTGCCAGCAGTCCCGGGACTACGAACACCGGGGAGCTGTTTTTT
TRBD2	TRBV15	TRBJ2-5	14	few	CATSNRGGGETQYF	TGTGCCACCAGCAACCGGGGGGGCGGGGAGACCCAGTACTTC
TRBD1	TRBV19	TRBJ1-1	15	.	CASSMERTGTTEAFF	TGTGCCAGTAGTATGGAGCGGACAGGGACCACTGAAGCTTTCTTT
.	TRBV7-2	TRBJ2-1	12	.	CASSSWGDKQFF	TGTGCCAGCAGCTCCTGGGGAGACAAGCAGTTCTTC
TRBD1	TRBV7-3	TRBJ1-2	13	.	CASSLTQGVGYTF	TGTGCCAGCAGCTTAACACAGGGGGTCGGCTACACCTTC
TRBD1	TRBV19	TRBJ1-3	16	.	CASSLNLQGALNTIYF	TGTGCCAGTAGTCTGAATTTACAGGGGGCTCTGAACACCATATATTTT
.	TRBV5-1	TRBJ2-1	13	.	CASSVDGYNEQFF	TGCGCCAGCAGCGTAGATGGTTACAATGAGCAGTTCTTC
TRBD2	TRBV7-9	TRBJ2-3	18	.	CASSKGASGTLSTDTQYF	TGTGCCAGCAGTAAAGGGGCTAGCGGGACCCTATCCACAGATACGCAGTATTTT
TRBD2	TRBV19	TRBJ2-2	17	.	CASSIGPGLAFPGELFF	TGTGCCAGTAGTATAGGTCCGGGACTAGCGTTCCCCGGGGAGCTGTTTTTT
.	TRBV21-1	TRBJ1-2	13	.	CAKPAGEVMGYTF	TGTGCCAAACCGGCAGGGGAAGTGATGGGCTACACCTTC
TRBD1	TRBV10-3	TRBJ2-2	14	.	CAISEGQGSGELFF	TGTGCCATCAGTGAGGGACAGGGGTCCGGGGAGCTGTTTTTT
TRBD1	TRBV3-1/TRBV3-2	TRBJ1-2	15	.	CASSQDAQGDYGYTF	TGTGCCAGCAGCCAAGATGCACAGGGGGACTATGGCTACACCTTC
.	TRBV19	TRBJ2-3	15	.	CAARSSSRGTDTQYF	TGTGCCGCAAGATCTAGCAGCAGAGGCACAGATACGCAGTATTTT
TRBD1	TRBV4-3	TRBJ2-3	13	.	CASSPQQTGAQYF	TGCGCCAGCAGCCCCCAACAGACAGGGGCGCAGTATTTT
.	TRBV20-1	TRBJ1-3	16	.	CSASRGGAYSGNTIYF	TGCAGTGCTAGTCGGGGCGGGGCCTACTCTGGAAACACCATATATTTT
.	TRBV9	TRBJ1-1	13	.	CASSILSGTEAFF	TGTGCCAGCAGCATCCTGAGCGGGACTGAAGCTTTCTTT
TRBD1	TRBV9	TRBJ1-3	16	once	CASSARGQSSGNTIYF	TGTGCCAGCAGCGCACGGGGACAGAGCTCTGGAAACACCATATATTTT
.	TRBV5-1	TRBJ1-2	15	.	CASRPSTETNYGYTF	TGCGCCAGCAGACCCTCGACAGAAACTAACTATGGCTACACCTTC
.	TRBV11-2	TRBJ2-7	16	.	CASSLDLGRGSNEQYF	TGTGCCAGCAGCTTAGATTTGGGCAGGGGATCCAACGAGCAGTACTTC
.	TRBV27	TRBJ2-1	13	.	CASSLLAAGEQFF	TGTGCCAGCAGTTTATTAGCCGCCGGGGAGCAGTTCTTC
TRBD1	TRBV9	TRBJ1-2	16	.	CASSVAIGQGSSGYTF	TGTGCCAGCAGCGTAGCTATCGGACAGGGAAGCTCCGGCTACACCTTC
.	TRBV19	TRBJ1-1	16	.	CASSMGRWVRDTEAFF	TGTGCCAGTAGTATGGGGAGGTGGGTTCGTGACACTGAAGCTTTCTTT
TRBD1	TRBV28	TRBJ1-4	18	.	CASSLMFPTQGLGEKLFF	TGTGCCAGCAGTTTAATGTTCCCCACACAGGGGTTGGGTGAAAAACTGTTTTTT
TRBD2	TRBV3-1/TRBV3-2	TRBJ2-1	17	.	CASSPRLAGGLYNEQFF	TGTGCCAGCAGCCCCCGACTAGCGGGGGGCCTATACAATGAGCAGTTCTTC
TRBD1	TRBV6-5	TRBJ1-4	15	.	CAKTGTVTTNEKLFF	TGTGCCAAGACCGGGACAGTCACAACTAATGAAAAACTGTTTTTT
TRBD2	TRBV5-1	TRBJ2-2	16	.	CASSSWGTSGDGELFF	TGCGCCAGCAGCTCCTGGGGGACTAGCGGTGACGGGGAGCTGTTTTTT
.	TRBV2	TRBJ1-1	14	many	CASSDPTMNTEAFF	TGTGCCAGCAGTGACCCTACGATGAACACTGAAGCTTTCTTT
.	TRBV30	TRBJ1-1	14	.	CAWSFPGFNTEAFF	TGTGCCTGGAGCTTTCCGGGATTCAACACTGAAGCTTTCTTT
TRBD2	TRBV9	TRBJ2-3	14	.	CASSVEAGGDTQYF	TGTGCCAGCAGCGTAGAAGCGGGGGGGGATACGCAGTATTTT
TRBD1	TRBV19	TRBJ1-4	15	.	CASSTTGATNEKLFF	TGTGCCAGTAGTACGACAGGGGCAACTAATGAAAAACTGTTTTTT
.	TRBV6-5	TRBJ1-4	15	.	CASSYDQGRYEKLFF	TGTGCCAGCAGTTACGATCAGGGTAGATACGAAAAACTGTTTTTT
TRBD2	TRBV14	TRBJ2-1	19	once	CASSQRTSGGVMSYNEQFF	TGTGCCAGCAGCCAAAGGACTAGCGGGGGGGTAATGTCCTACAATGAGCAGTTCTTC